This TCR beta chain was recorded in a study of T cell changes during pregnancy in multiple sclerosis. Germline CDR1 KGHSH, CDR2 LQKENI. There are 15 residues in the CDR3. The V segment lost 3 bases and the J segment 6 bases; nucleotides outside the gene matches: 8. Sequencing used immunoSEQ multiplex PCR; TCRdb keeps in-frame clones, though not all of them. The sample includes some 38,000 clones, roughly 89% seen only once; the top ten take about 0.6%. Source: CD4+ T cells from peripheral blood mononuclear cells, taken in the second trimester of pregnancy. The sequence came from a female donor with multiple sclerosis, enrolled in a pregnancy study. The rearrangement joins TRBV18 to TRBJ2-7; 10 nucleotides agree with TRBD2. The CDR3 DNA follows: TGTGCCAGCTCACCCCGCCTAGCGGGAGTAGGCGAGCAGTACTTC. Translated, it gives CASSPRLAGVGEQYF.